A selection of T cell receptor beta chains follows, all from one sample in a study of OX40 agonist ivuxolimab in advanced cancers. Repertoires were generated with immunoSEQ multiplex PCR, while TCRdb's copy carries only in-frame clones and drops some. The repertoire holds about 55,000 clones, with almost 90% as singletons. This material consisted of CD4+ or CD8+ T cells sorted from blood, taken in a trial of the OX40 agonist ivuxolimab. These receptors were obtained from an adult with an advanced solid tumor such as melanoma, head and neck, liver or kidney cancer. Each CDR3 is given without its conserved first and last residue. The order of the fields is V gene, CDR3 protein.

v_call: TRBV2
cdr3_aa: ASRAGTAVNEQF

v_call: TRBV18
cdr3_aa: ASSPGQGVGTEAF

v_call: TRBV5-1
cdr3_aa: ATSGLAGNNEQF

v_call: TRBV9
cdr3_aa: ASSVGPRYEQY

v_call: TRBV6-1
cdr3_aa: ASSRTGPAWPQH

v_call: TRBV6-6
cdr3_aa: ASSYVAGGAAF

v_call: TRBV27
cdr3_aa: ASSWQNNQPQH

v_call: TRBV27
cdr3_aa: ASSPPSAYEQY

v_call: TRBV7-6
cdr3_aa: ASSLNTAAPRLAQY

v_call: TRBV5-4
cdr3_aa: ASSLDTGSYEQY

v_call: TRBV6-1
cdr3_aa: ASSVWGASTEAF

v_call: TRBV7-3
cdr3_aa: ASSFNSPPDTQY

v_call: TRBV5-1
cdr3_aa: ASSSPLQGAGELF

v_call: TRBV28
cdr3_aa: ASSRLAGVREQY

v_call: TRBV5-1
cdr3_aa: ASSLALAGVSGTDTQY

v_call: TRBV6-5
cdr3_aa: ASTPAGRYTEAF